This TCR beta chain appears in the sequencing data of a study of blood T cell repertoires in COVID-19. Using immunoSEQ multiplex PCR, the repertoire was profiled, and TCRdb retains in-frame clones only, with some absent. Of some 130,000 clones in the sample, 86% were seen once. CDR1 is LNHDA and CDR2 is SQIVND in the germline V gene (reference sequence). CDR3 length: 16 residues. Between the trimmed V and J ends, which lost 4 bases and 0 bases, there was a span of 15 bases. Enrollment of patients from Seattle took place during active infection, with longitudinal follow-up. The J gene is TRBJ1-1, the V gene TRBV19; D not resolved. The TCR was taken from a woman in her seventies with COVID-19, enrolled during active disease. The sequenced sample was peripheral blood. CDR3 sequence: CASSSKYTVLNTEAFF. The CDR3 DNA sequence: TGTGCCAGTAGTAGTAAGTATACAGTCCTGAACACTGAAGCTTTCTTT.